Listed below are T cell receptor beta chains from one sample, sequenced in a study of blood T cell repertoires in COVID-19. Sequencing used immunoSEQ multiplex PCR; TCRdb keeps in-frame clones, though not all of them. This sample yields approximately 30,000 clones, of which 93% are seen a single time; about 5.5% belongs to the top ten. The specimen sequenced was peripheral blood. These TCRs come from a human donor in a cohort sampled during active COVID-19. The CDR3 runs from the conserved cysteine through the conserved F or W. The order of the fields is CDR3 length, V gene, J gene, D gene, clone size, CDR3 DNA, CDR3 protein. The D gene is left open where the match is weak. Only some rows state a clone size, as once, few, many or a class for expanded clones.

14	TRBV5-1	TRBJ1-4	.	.	TGCGCCAGCAGCTTGGGACAGAGTAATGAAAAACTGTTTTTT	CASSLGQSNEKLFF
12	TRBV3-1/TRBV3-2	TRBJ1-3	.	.	TGTGCCAGCAGCCAAGATCGTCGCGCATCATATTTT	CASSQDRRASYF
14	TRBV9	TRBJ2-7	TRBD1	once	TGTGCCAGCAGCGCATGGGACAGCAACTACGAGCAGTACTTC	CASSAWDSNYEQYF
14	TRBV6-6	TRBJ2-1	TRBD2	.	TGTGCCAGCAGTGGGACTACCTCTTACAATGAGCAGTTCTTC	CASSGTTSYNEQFF
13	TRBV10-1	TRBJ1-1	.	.	TGCGCCAGCAGAGCACAGGGAAGGTCTGAAGCTTTCTTT	CASRAQGRSEAFF
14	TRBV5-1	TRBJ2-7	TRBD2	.	TGCGCCAGCAGCTTGGGCCTAGCGGGACCCGAGCAGTACTTC	CASSLGLAGPEQYF
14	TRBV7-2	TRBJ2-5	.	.	TGTGCCAGCAGCTCAGATTGGAGGGAAGAGACCCAGTACTTC	CASSSDWREETQYF
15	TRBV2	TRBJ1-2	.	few	TGTGCCAGCACCCCCTGGACAGATTCTAACTATGGCTACACCTTC	CASTPWTDSNYGYTF
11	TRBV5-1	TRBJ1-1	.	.	TGCGCCAGCAGCTTGGGGGCCGAAGCTTTCTTT	CASSLGAEAFF
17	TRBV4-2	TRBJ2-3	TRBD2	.	TGTGCCAGCAGCCAAGGAAGTTCCCCGGGGGGTGCCGATACGCAGTATTTT	CASSQGSSPGGADTQYF
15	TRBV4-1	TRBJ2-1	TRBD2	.	TGCGCCAGCAGCCGTCTAGCGGGAACTAACAATGAGCAGTTCTTC	CASSRLAGTNNEQFF
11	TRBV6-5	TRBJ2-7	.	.	TGTGCCAGCACTTCGTCGTACGAGCAGTACTTC	CASTSSYEQYF
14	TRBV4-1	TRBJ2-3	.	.	TGCGCCAGCAGGCGGGACCTACGGGCAGATACGCAGTATTTT	CASRRDLRADTQYF
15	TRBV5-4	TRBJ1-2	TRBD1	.	TGTGCCAGCAGCCAGGGGGGTCGACAGGTCTATGGCTACACCTTC	CASSQGGRQVYGYTF
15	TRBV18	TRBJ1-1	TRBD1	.	TGTGCCAGCTCACCACAGGGACAGGTGAACACTGAAGCTTTCTTT	CASSPQGQVNTEAFF
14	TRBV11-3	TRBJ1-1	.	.	TGTGCCAGCAGCTTGCAGGGGTTGAACACTGAAGCTTTCTTT	CASSLQGLNTEAFF
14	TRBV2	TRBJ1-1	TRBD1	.	TGTGCCAGCAGTTACAGGGGAACCGACACTGAAGCTTTCTTT	CASSYRGTDTEAFF
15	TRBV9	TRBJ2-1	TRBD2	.	TGTGCCAGCAGCGCGTTAGCGGGAGGGCCCAATGAGCAGTTCTTC	CASSALAGGPNEQFF
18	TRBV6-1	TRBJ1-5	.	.	TGTGCCAGCAGTGCCAGGGGAGGGGACTCAAGAAGCAATCAGCCCCAGCATTTT	CASSARGGDSRSNQPQHF
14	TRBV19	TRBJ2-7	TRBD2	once	TGTGCCAGTAGTCAAGGTAGCGGGAGATACGAGCAGTACTTC	CASSQGSGRYEQYF
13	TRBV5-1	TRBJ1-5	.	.	TGCGCCAGCAGCTTGGATTATGGCCAGCCCCAGCATTTT	CASSLDYGQPQHF
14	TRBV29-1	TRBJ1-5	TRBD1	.	TGCAGCGTAGCCGGGACAGGGGACAATCAGCCCCAGCATTTT	CSVAGTGDNQPQHF
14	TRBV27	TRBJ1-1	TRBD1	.	TGTGCCAGCAGATCTGGACAGGCGAACACTGAAGCTTTCTTT	CASRSGQANTEAFF
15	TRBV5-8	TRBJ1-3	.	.	TGTGCCAGCAGCTTGGGGTTCGGCTCTGGAAACACCATATATTTT	CASSLGFGSGNTIYF
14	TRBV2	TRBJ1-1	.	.	TGTGCCAGCAGTGTGGGCACAGGCAGTCCTGAAGCTTTCTTT	CASSVGTGSPEAFF
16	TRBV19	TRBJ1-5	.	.	TGTGCCAGTATTTCAGGGGTACTGGATAGCAATCAGCCCCAGCATTTT	CASISGVLDSNQPQHF
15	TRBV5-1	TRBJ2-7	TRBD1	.	TGCGCCAGCAGCCTGGTTGGGACAGTTAATTACGAGCAGTACTTC	CASSLVGTVNYEQYF
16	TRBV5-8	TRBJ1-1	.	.	TGTGCCAGCAGCTTGGCCGAGGGGGTTTGGAACACTGAAGCTTTCTTT	CASSLAEGVWNTEAFF
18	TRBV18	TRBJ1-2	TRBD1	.	TGTGCCAGCTCACCGCAACCGGGCTCGGGACAGACGACGTATGGCTACACCTTC	CASSPQPGSGQTTYGYTF
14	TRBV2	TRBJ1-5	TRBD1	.	TGTGCCAGCAGTGAGGGACAGGGAGGCCAGCCCCAGCATTTT	CASSEGQGGQPQHF
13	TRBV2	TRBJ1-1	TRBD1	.	TGTGCCAGCAGATCGACAGGGCCCGTTAAAGCTTTCTTT	CASRSTGPVKAFF
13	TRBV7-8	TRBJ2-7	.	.	TGTGCCAGCAGCTTCGGGTCCGATTACGAGCAGTACTTC	CASSFGSDYEQYF
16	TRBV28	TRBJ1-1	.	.	TGTGCCAGCAGCCGGTCCGATGACACAACCAACACTGAAGCTTTCTTT	CASSRSDDTTNTEAFF
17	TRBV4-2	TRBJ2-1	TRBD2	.	TGTGCCAGCAGCCAGAGACTAGCGGAGGAACCCTACAATGAGCAGTTCTTC	CASSQRLAEEPYNEQFF
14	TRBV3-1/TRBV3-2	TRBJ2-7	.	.	TGTGCCAGCAGCCCGGGTCCAGGGGCTTACGAGCAGTACTTC	CASSPGPGAYEQYF
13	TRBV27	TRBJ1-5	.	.	TGTGCCAGCAGTTTATCGAGAAATCAGCCCCAGCATTTT	CASSLSRNQPQHF
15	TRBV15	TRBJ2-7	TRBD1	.	TGTGCCACCAGCAGACCGGGACAGGGGGTCTACGAGCAGTACTTC	CATSRPGQGVYEQYF
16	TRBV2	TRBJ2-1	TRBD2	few	TGTGCCAGCAGTCGGGGGAGCGGGGGACGTCCCTATGAGCAGTTCTTC	CASSRGSGGRPYEQFF
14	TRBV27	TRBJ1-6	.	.	TGTGCCAGCAGTTTCCGGGGTAACAATTCACCCCTCCACTTT	CASSFRGNNSPLHF
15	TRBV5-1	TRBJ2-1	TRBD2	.	TGCGCCAGCAGCTTGGAGGGACTAGTAAACAATGAGCAGTTCTTC	CASSLEGLVNNEQFF
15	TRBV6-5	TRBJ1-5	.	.	TGTGCCAGCAAGCCGCGACAGTCTAGCAATCAGCCCCAGCATTTT	CASKPRQSSNQPQHF
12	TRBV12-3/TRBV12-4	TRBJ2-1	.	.	TGTGCCAGCCGGGGTTCATCGAGTGAGCAGTTCTTC	CASRGSSSEQFF
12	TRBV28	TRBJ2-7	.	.	TGTGCCAGCAGTTTAAACTCGTACGAGCAGTACTTC	CASSLNSYEQYF
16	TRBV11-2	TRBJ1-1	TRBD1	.	TGTGCCAGCAGCTTGGGACAGGGAGAATCGAACACTGAAGCTTTCTTT	CASSLGQGESNTEAFF
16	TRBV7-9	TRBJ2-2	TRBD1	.	TGTGCCAGCAGCCCAGGGACAGGGCCTAACACCGGGGAGCTGTTTTTT	CASSPGTGPNTGELFF
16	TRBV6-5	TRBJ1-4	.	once	TGTGCCAGCAGTTACTCGATTAACCGGAGGGGTGAAAAACTGTTTTTT	CASSYSINRRGEKLFF
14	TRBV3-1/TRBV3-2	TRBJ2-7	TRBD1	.	TGTGCCAGCAGTAGGACAGGGGAGGACAGCGAGCAGTACTTC	CASSRTGEDSEQYF
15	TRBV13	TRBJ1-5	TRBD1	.	TGTGCCAGCAGCTTTACAGGGGAGGGCAATCAGCCCCAGCATTTT	CASSFTGEGNQPQHF
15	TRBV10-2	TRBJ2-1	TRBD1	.	TGCGCCAGCAGTGCGGCCGGGACAGCTTACAATGAGCAGTTCTTC	CASSAAGTAYNEQFF
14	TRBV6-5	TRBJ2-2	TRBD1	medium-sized	TGTGCCAGCAGAATCACAGGGGACACCGGGGAGCTGTTTTTT	CASRITGDTGELFF
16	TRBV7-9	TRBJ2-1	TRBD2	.	TGTGCCAGCAGCTCGGTAGCGGGGTCCCGGGGGGATGAGCAGTTCTTC	CASSSVAGSRGDEQFF
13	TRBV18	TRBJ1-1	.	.	TGTGCCAGCTCACCCCATCCGAACACTGAAGCTTTCTTT	CASSPHPNTEAFF